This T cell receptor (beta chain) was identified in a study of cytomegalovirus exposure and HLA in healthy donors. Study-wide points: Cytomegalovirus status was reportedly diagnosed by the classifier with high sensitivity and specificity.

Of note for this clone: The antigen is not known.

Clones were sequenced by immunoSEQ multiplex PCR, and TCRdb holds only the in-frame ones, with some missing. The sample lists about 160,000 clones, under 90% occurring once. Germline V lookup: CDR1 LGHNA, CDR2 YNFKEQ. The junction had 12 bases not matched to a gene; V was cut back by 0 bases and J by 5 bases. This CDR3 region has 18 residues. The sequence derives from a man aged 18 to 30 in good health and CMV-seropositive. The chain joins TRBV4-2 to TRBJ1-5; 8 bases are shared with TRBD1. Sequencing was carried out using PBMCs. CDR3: CASSQEVHQGAADQPQHF. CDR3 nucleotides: TGTGCCAGCAGCCAAGAAGTGCACCAGGGGGCCGCCGATCAGCCCCAGCATTTT.